One sample yielded the 18 T cell receptor beta chains listed below, sequenced in a study of CD8 T cells in ankylosing spondylitis (dated by TCRdb to about 2017). Results and caveats for the whole study, not just this receptor: A TCR beta motif made up of about eight highly homologous amino acid variants appeared to be characteristic of blood from ankylosing spondylitis patients.

Library preparation used 5' RACE. Sequenced using an Illumina HiSeq 2500. Clones were called with MiXCR by TCRdb after fastp trimmed the public reads at Q25, and only in-frame beta chains were retained. Every distinct CDR3 protein forms one entry, paired with its most common genes and DNA. The sample table shows fewer than 550,000 distinct CDR3 sequences, and under 5.5% are seen once. The leading ten clones occupy roughly 3.5% of the sample. These receptors have no known antigen. Sequenced sample: blood, either unsorted or a sorted T cell fraction (not recorded which). Every receptor here comes from a male donor with ankylosing spondylitis.

This clonotype was found once. This may come from a read error, since a much larger clone is one base off. A read error is likely, as this CDR3 ends without the conserved phenylalanine or tryptophan. This chain joins TRBV5-1 and TRBJ2-2, with 11 bases lining up with TRBD2. The CDR3 runs to 14 residues. J was trimmed by 8 bases and V by 3 bases; bases with no gene match: 3. Germline CDR1 SGHRS, CDR2 YFSETQ. The CDR3 here is CASSSLAGGGELFL. The CDR3 DNA reads as TGCGCCAGCAGCTCGCTAGCGGGAGGAGGGGAGCTGTTTCTT.

V usage is TRBV5-1 and J usage is TRBJ1-4; D gene ambiguous. This CDR3 region has 14 residues. Germline values: CDR1 SGHRS, CDR2 YFSETQ. The V end lost 0 bases, the J end lost 8 bases, and 11 bases lay between the germline ends. The CDR3 nucleotides read TGCGCCAGCAGCTTGGGGGCAGATTACGAAAAACTGTTTTTT. It specifies CASSLGADYEKLFF.

The sample holds many counts of this clonotype. V gene TRBV5-6 combines with J gene TRBJ1-2, with TRBD1 as a possible D gene (5 bases). Trimming shortened V by 4 bases and J by 0 bases, and 16 bases separated the two germline ends. The germline V gene has CDR1 SGHDT and CDR2 YYEEEE. CDR3 length equals 16 residues. The CDR3 DNA is TGTGCCAGCAGCCCCGTAGACAGCCTAGCTAACTATGGCTACACCTTC. Translated: CASSPVDSLANYGYTF.

This clonotype was counted ten times or more. This sequence joins TRBV7-6 and TRBJ2-7, with D possibly TRBD1 on 6 matching bases. Germline lookup yields CDR1 SGHVS and CDR2 FNYEAQ. V was cut by 1 base and J by 0 bases, with 16 bases left in between. This CDR3 contains 17 residues. The CDR3 region has the DNA TGTGCCAGCAGCTTAGGGGGGCTTTCCTCGAGCTCCTACGAGCAGTACTTC. It yields the protein CASSLGGLSSSSYEQYF.

The rearrangement uses TRBV3-1 and TRBJ2-7; 11 bases match TRBD2. This CDR3 contains 17 residues. Per germline, CDR1 LGHDT and CDR2 YNNKEL (reference sequence). The V gene end was trimmed by 4 bases and the J gene end by 8 bases; junction bases not matched to a gene: 16. CDR3: CASSPTRLAGRSGKQYF. The DNA for the CDR3 is TGTGCCAGCAGCCCTACTCGACTAGCGGGGAGGTCTGGGAAGCAGTACTTC.

This clonotype was detected ten times or more. The chain has TRBV29-1 and TRBJ1-2; TRBD1 is a possible D gene (6 bases). CDR1 is SQVTM and CDR2 is ANQGSEA in the germline V gene. The V end was cut by 3 bases, the J end by 4 bases, with 15 bases between. The CDR3 contains 14 residues. CDR3 residues: CSVDALTGFYGYTF. CDR3 nucleotide sequence: TGCAGCGTTGACGCTCTGACAGGCTTCTATGGCTACACCTTC.

This clonotype has ten or more counts. The J gene is TRBJ2-1, the V gene TRBV7-3; weak D call: TRBD2 (6 bases). Germline V gene data show CDR1 as SGHTA and CDR2 as FQGTGA. This CDR3 is 15 amino acids long. Between the trimmed V and J ends, which lost 5 bases and 0 bases, there was a span of 11 bases. CDR3 protein: CASSINGGSYNEQFF. In DNA, the CDR3 is TGTGCCAGCAGCATTAACGGGGGCTCCTACAATGAGCAGTTCTTC.

The table lists this clonotype with many counts. The chain employs TRBV10-3 and TRBJ1-6; 7 positions agree with TRBD1. The germline CDR1 and CDR2 sequences are ENHRY and SYGVKD. CDR3 length: 16 amino acids. With 4 bases clipped from V and 7 bases from J, the junction kept 10 bases outside the gene matches. CDR3 in DNA: TGTGCCATCAGTGTCCGAACAACAGGGGACAATTCACCCCTCCACTTT. Its protein is CAISVRTTGDNSPLHF.

This clonotype was counted many times. The chain recombines TRBV5-1 with TRBJ1-1, with 8 bases identical to TRBD1. This CDR3 has 18 residues. Germline V lookup: CDR1 SGHRS, CDR2 YFSETQ. The trim removed 2 bases at V and 1 base at J, leaving 13 bases unmatched. The CDR3 loop reads CASSFPLGTGVENTEAFF. The DNA of the CDR3 is TGCGCCAGCAGCTTTCCATTGGGGACAGGAGTCGAGAACACTGAAGCTTTCTTT.

Many counts were recorded for this clonotype. The genes are TRBV11-1 and TRBJ1-1; a possible D gene is TRBD1 (5 bases). The germline V gene encodes CDR1 SGHAT and CDR2 FQDESV (reference sequence). Trimming took off 7 bases at V and 0 bases at J, with 27 bases between the two ends. This CDR3 has 19 residues. The CDR3 DNA is TGTGCCAGCACCCAGCGTGGGGACTTGGCAGGTACCATGAACACTGAAGCTTTCTTT. It codes for CASTQRGDLAGTMNTEAFF.

This clonotype was picked up a small number of times. V gene TRBV28 combines with J gene TRBJ2-3; 9 nucleotides line up with TRBD2. Per germline, CDR1 MDHEN and CDR2 SYDVKM. With V trimmed by 4 bases and J by 3 bases, 5 bases remained unmatched. This CDR3 spans 15 amino acids. The CDR3 loop reads CASSSYSGSTDTQYF. CDR3 coding DNA: TGTGCCAGCAGTTCTTATAGCGGGAGTACAGATACGCAGTATTTT.

In this sample, this clonotype turned up many times. The genes are TRBV7-8 and TRBJ2-5, with D possibly called TRBD1 or TRBD2 (5 bases each). CDR1 SGHVS and CDR2 FQNEAQ come from the germline V gene. V lost 5 bases to trimming and J lost 4 bases, with 14 bases between them. This CDR3 region has 14 residues. In DNA form, the CDR3 reads TGTGCCAGCAGCCCCGGGACGGGTAGAGAGACCCAGTACTTC. Its protein is CASSPGTGRETQYF.

This clonotype was picked up many times. The chain uses TRBV15 and TRBJ2-1; D unresolved. Per the germline V gene, CDR1 is LNHNV and CDR2 is YYDKDF (reference sequence). The V end lost 0 bases, the J end lost 3 bases, and 9 bases lay between the germline ends. The CDR3 consists of 15 residues. CDR3 nucleotides: TGTGCCACCAGCAGAGATCCCGCTAACTACAATGAGCAGTTCTTC. Encoded protein: CATSRDPANYNEQFF. Supplemented by reference TRBV15 and TRBJ2-1, the full variable domain reads DAMVIQNPRYQVTQFGKPVTLSCSQTLNHNVMYWYQQKSSQAPKLLFHYYDKDFNNEADTPDNFQSRRPNTSFCFLDIRSPGLGDTAMYLCATSRDPANYNEQFFGPGTRLTVL.

The chain employs TRBV5-6 and TRBJ2-2; D unresolved. Looked up from germline, CDR1 is SGHDT and CDR2 is YYEEEE. The CDR3 totals 14 residues. The germline V and J ends were trimmed by 9 bases and 7 bases, with 19 bases remaining between them. The CDR3, as DNA: TGTGCCATGAGCCCCGGGCTCCCCTACGGGGAGCTGTTTTTT. This sequence encodes CAMSPGLPYGELFF.

This clonotype was counted many times. The chain combines TRBV29-1 with TRBJ1-1; a weak D match, TRBD1 (5 bases). Trimming took 4 bases from V and 5 from J, leaving 11 bases between them. The germline gives CDR1 SQVTM, CDR2 ANQGSEA. The CDR3 loop spans 12 amino acids. DNA for the CDR3: TGCAGCGTTGGGGGGAGAGGGACTGAAGCTTTCTTT. It is translated as CSVGGRGTEAFF. The variable domain in full, with the rest retrieved from reference TRBV29-1 and TRBJ1-1, is SAVISQKPSRDICQRGTSLTIQCQVDSQVTMMFWYRQQPGQSLTLIATANQGSEATYESGFVIDKFPISRPNLTFSTLTVSNMSPEDSSIYLCSVGGRGTEAFFGQGTRLTVV.

This clonotype has a count of ten or more. This chain uses TRBV28 with TRBJ2-1, with 7 bases matching TRBD2. The CDR3 extends over 13 amino acids. J lost 9 bases, V lost 3 bases, and 5 bases had no gene match. From germline, CDR1 is MDHEN and CDR2 SYDVKM. CDR3 residues: CASSLPSSGEQFF. CDR3 sequence (DNA): TGTGCCAGCAGTTTGCCATCTAGCGGTGAGCAGTTCTTC.

There are a few counts of this clonotype. This chain links TRBV5-1 with TRBJ2-7; 7 bases agree with TRBD2. With V trimmed by 3 bases and J by 2 bases, 11 bases remained unmatched. Germline values: CDR1 SGHRS, CDR2 YFSETQ. The CDR3 is 16 residues long. In nucleotides, the CDR3 is TGCGCCAGCAGCTCCTCCGCAAGCGGGGCCCCCTACGAGCAGTACTTC. The encoded protein is CASSSSASGAPYEQYF.

In this sample, this clonotype turned up many times. The chain has TRBV7-9 and TRBJ1-1, with D uncertain. Trimming pared 0 bases from V and 6 bases from J, leaving 11 bases between. CDR1 is SEHNR and CDR2 is FQNEAQ in the germline V gene (reference sequence). The CDR3 length is 14 residues. The CDR3 sequence is CASSLALDGPEAFF. DNA for the CDR3: TGTGCCAGCAGCTTAGCGCTCGACGGCCCTGAAGCTTTCTTT.